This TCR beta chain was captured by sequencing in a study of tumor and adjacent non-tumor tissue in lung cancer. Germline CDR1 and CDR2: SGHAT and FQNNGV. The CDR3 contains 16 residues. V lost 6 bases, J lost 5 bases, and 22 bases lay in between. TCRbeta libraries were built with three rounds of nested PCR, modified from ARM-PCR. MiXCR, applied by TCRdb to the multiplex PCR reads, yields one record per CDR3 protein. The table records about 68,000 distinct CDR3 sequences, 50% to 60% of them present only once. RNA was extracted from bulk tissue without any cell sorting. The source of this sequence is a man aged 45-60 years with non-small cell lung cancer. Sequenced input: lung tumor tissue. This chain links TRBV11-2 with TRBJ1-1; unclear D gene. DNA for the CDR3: TGTGCCAGCAGTATTCGGATAGTGGGCTGGGATACTGAAGCTTTCTTT. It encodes CASSIRIVGWDTEAFF.